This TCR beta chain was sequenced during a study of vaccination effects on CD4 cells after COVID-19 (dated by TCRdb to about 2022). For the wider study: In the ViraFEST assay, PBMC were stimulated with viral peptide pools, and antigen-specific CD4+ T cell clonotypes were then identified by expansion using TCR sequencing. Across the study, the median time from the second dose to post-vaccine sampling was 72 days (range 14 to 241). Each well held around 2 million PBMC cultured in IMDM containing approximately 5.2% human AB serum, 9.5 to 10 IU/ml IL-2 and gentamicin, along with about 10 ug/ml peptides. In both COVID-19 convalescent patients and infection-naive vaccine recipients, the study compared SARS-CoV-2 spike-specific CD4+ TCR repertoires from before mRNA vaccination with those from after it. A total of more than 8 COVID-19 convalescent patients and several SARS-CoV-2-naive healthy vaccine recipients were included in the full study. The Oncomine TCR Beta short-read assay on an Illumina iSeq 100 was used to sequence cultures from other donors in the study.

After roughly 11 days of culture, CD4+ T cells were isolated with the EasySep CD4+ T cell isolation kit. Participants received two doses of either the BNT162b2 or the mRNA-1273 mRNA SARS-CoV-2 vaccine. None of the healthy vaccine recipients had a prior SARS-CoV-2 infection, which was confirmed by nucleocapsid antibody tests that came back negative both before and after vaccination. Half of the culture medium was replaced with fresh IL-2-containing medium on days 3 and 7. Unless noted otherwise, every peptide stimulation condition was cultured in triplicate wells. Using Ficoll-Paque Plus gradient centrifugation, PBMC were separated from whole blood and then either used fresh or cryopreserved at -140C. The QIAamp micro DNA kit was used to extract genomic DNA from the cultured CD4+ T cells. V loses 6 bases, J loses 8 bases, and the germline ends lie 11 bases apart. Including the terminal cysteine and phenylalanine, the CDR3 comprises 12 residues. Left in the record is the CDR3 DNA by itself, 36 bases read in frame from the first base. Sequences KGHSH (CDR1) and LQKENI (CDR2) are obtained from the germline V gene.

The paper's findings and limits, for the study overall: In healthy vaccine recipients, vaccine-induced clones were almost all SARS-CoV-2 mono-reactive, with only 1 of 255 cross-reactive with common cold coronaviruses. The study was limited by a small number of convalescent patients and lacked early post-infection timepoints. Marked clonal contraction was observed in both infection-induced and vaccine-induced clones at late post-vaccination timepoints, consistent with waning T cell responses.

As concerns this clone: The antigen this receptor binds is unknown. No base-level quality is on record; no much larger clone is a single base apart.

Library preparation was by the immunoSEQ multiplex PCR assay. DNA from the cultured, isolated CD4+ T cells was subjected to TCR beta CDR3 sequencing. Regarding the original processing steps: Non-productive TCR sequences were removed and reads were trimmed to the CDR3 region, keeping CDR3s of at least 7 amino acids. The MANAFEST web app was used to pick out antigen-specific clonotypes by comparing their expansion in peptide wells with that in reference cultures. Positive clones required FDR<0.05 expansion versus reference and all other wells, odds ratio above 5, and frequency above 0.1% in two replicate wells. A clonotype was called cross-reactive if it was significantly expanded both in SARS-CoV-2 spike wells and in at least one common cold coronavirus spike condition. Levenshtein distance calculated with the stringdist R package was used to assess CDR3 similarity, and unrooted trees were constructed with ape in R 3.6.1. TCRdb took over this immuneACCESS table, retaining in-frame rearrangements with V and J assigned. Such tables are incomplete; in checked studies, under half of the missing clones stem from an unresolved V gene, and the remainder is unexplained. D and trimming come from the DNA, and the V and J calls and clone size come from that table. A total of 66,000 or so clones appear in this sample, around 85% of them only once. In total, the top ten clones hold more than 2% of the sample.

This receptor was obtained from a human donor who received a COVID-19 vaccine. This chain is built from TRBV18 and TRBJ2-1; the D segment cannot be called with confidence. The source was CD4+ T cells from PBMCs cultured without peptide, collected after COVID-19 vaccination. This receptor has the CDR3 CASSPVGDEQFF. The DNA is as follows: TGTGCCAGCTCCCCAGTCGGCGATGAGCAGTTCTTC.